This note documents a single TCR beta chain sequence. Its antigen is unknown. This table comes from immunoSEQ multiplex PCR, and its TCRdb copy is limited to in-frame clones, with some not included. The sample holds about 240,000 clones; approximately 83% are singletons and the top ten take 1.2%. These data originate in a study of cytomegalovirus exposure and HLA in healthy donors. Study-wide findings and caveats: Reports indicated that the classifier achieved high specificity and sensitivity in diagnosing cytomegalovirus status. Rare TCR sequences predominated, though certain public TCRs were found in many donors. Listed as cytomegalovirus-associated were 164 TCR beta chains.

V lost 1 base and J 7 bases, leaving 11 bases between the germline ends. This CDR3 has 14 residues. Per germline, CDR1 MDHEN and CDR2 SYDVKM. The chain is built from TRBV28 and TRBJ1-5; D might be TRBD1 (5 bases). The receptor was derived from a woman younger than 45 in good health and CMV-seropositive. Input material: PBMCs. The CDR3 nucleotides read TGTGCCAGCAGTTTATTCGGGGGAGGACAGCCCCAGCATTTT. Translating gives CASSLFGGGQPQHF.